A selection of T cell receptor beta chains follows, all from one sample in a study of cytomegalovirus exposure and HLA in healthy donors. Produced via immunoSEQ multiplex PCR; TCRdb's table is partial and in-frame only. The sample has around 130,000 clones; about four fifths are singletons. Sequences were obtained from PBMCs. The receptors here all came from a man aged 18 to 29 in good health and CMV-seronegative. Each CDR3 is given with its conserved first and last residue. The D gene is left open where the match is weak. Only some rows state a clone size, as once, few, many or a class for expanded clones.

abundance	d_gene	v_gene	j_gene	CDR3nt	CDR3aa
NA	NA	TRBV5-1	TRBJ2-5	TGCGCCAGCAGCTTGACCCAGCAAGAGACCCAGTACTTC	CASSLTQQETQYF
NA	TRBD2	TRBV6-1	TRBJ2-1	TGTGCCAGCAGTGAACTAGCGGGCTCCTACAATGAGCAGTTCTTC	CASSELAGSYNEQFF
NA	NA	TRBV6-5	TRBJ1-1	TGTGCCAGCAGTTACTCGGGGCAGGGGCTGACAGCTTTCTTT	CASSYSGQGLTAFF
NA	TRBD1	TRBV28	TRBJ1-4	TGTGCCAGCAGTCCAACCCTCGGGACAGGGGTTGAAAAACTGTTTTTT	CASSPTLGTGVEKLFF
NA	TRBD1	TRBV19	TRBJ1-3	TGTGCCAGTAGGAACGACAGGGGAGGTGGAAACACCATATATTTT	CASRNDRGGGNTIYF
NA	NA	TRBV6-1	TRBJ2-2	TGTGCCAGCAGATATACCGGGGAGCTGTTTTTT	CASRYTGELFF
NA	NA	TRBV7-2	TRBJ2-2	TGTGCCAGCAGCCTTAGAATTCAGAACACCGGGGAGCTGTTTTTT	CASSLRIQNTGELFF
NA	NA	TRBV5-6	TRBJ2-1	TGTGCCAGCAGCTTACAGGTAGTCGGTAGGAAGAATGAGCAGTTCTTC	CASSLQVVGRKNEQFF
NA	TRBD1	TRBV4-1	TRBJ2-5	TGCGCCAGCAGCCGCCAGGGACAGGGGTGGGAGACCCAGTACTTC	CASSRQGQGWETQYF
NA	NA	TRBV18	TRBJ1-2	TGTGCCAGCTCACCAGGGGCAGGCGAACGCCCTAACTATGGCTACACCTTC	CASSPGAGERPNYGYTF
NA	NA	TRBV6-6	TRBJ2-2	TGTGCCAGCAGCCTAAGACTACCACGGGACACCGGGGAGCTGTTTTTT	CASSLRLPRDTGELFF
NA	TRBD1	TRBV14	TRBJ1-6	TGTGCCAGCAGCCTCACAGGGGGTTCACCCCTCCACTTT	CASSLTGGSPLHF
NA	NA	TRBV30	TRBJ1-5	TGTGCCTGGAGTGTAATGGGGGCTAGTCAGCCCCAGCATTTT	CAWSVMGASQPQHF
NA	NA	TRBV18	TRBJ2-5	TGTGCCAGCACACCAGCTAGCGCGGAGACCCAGTACTTC	CASTPASAETQYF
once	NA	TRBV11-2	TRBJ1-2	TGTGCCAGCGGAGCGGCAAGCCCTTATGGCTACACCTTC	CASGAASPYGYTF
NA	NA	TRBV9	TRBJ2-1	TGTGCCAGCAGCGGGGGAGTCATTAGCTCCTACAATGAGCAGTTCTTC	CASSGGVISSYNEQFF
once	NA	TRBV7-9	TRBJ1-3	TGTGCCAGCAGCCAAAATTTACAGGAACGGACTGGAAACACCATATATTTT	CASSQNLQERTGNTIYF
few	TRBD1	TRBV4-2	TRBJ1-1	TGTGCCAGCACTCATACGGGACAGGGCAACACTGAAGCTTTCTTT	CASTHTGQGNTEAFF
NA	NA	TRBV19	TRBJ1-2	TGTGCCAGTAAGGACAGAGGAAACTATGGCTACACCTTC	CASKDRGNYGYTF
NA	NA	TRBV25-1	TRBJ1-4	TGTGCCAGCAGTGCCCCACAGAATGAAAAACTGTTTTTT	CASSAPQNEKLFF
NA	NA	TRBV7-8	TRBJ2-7	TGTGCCAGCACCCCGGGAAGCTACGAGCAGTACTTC	CASTPGSYEQYF
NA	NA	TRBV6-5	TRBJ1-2	TGTGCCAGCAGTTGGGGAGGATGGTCCTTCGACTATGGCTACACCTTC	CASSWGGWSFDYGYTF
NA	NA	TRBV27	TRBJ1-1	TGTGCCAGCAGGGCCAGGGAGGACACTGAAGCTTTCTTT	CASRAREDTEAFF
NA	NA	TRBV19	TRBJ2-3	TGTGCCAGTAGTATGCGGCCGGGGTTGGGCACAGATACGCAGTATTTT	CASSMRPGLGTDTQYF
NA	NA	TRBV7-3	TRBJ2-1	TGTGCCAGCAGCCCTACCGAGGGCCGTTCCTACAATGAGCAGTTCTTC	CASSPTEGRSYNEQFF
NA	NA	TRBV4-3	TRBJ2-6	TGCGCCAGCAGCCAAGAACACTACCCAGACAGTCTTGGGGCCAACGTCCTGACTTTC	CASSQEHYPDSLGANVLTF
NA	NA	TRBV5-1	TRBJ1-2	TGCGCCAGCAGCGGGATTGGACGGGGGAACTATGGCTACACCTTC	CASSGIGRGNYGYTF
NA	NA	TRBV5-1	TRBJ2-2	TGCGCCAGCAGCTTGGATGTCGGGAAGGCCGGGGAGCTGTTTTTT	CASSLDVGKAGELFF
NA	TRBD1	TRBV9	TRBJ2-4	TGTGCCAGCAGCGAGGGACAGAAAAACATTCAGTACTTC	CASSEGQKNIQYF
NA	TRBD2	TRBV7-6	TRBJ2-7	TGTGCCAGCAGCTTAGGACTAGCGGGAGGGTTCTACGAGCAGTACTTC	CASSLGLAGGFYEQYF
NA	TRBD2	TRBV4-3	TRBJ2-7	TGCGCCAGCAGACCCGGGACTAGAGGGACCTACGAGCAGTACTTC	CASRPGTRGTYEQYF
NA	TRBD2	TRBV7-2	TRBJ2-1	TGTGCCAGCAGCTCGGGACTAGCGGGAGTCTACAATGAGCAGTTCTTC	CASSSGLAGVYNEQFF
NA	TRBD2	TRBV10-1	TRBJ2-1	TGCGCCAGCAGTGAAGGACTAGTCGATGAGCAGTTCTTC	CASSEGLVDEQFF
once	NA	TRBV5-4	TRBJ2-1	TGTGCCAGCAGCTTGGTGGGGGCATCCTACAATGAGCAGTTCTTC	CASSLVGASYNEQFF
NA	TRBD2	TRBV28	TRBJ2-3	TGTGCCAGCAGGGCAGGACTAGCGGGAGGATATGGGCAGTATTTT	CASRAGLAGGYGQYF
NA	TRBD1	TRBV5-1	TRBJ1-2	TGCGCCAGCAGCCCCGGGACAGGGGGAGGCTACACCTTC	CASSPGTGGGYTF
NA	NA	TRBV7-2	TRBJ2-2	TGTGCCAGCAGCTTAGTTAAAGTCCAGCGATCCGGGGAGCTGTTTTTT	CASSLVKVQRSGELFF
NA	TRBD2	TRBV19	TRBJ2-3	TGTGCCAGTAGTATTGGTTTCGGGAGGGCCGGTACGCAGTATTTT	CASSIGFGRAGTQYF
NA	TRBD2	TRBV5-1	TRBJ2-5	TGCGCCAGCAGCCTGAGGGTTAATAGCGGGAGCCAGACCCAGTACTTC	CASSLRVNSGSQTQYF
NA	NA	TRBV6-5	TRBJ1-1	TGTGCCAGCTCACAACAGAGATCGAACACTGAAGCTTTCTTT	CASSQQRSNTEAFF
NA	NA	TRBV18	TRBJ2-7	TGTGCCAGCTCACCACCCTCTCCGAGGGCCTACGAGCAGTACTTC	CASSPPSPRAYEQYF
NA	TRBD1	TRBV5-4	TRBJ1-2	TGTGCCAGCAGATGGGACAGGGAAGTGGGTGGCTACACCTTC	CASRWDREVGGYTF
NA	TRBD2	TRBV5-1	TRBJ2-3	TGCGCCAGCAGCATCGGGACTAGCGGATATACGCAGTATTTT	CASSIGTSGYTQYF
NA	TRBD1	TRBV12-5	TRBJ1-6	TGTGCTAGTGGTTTGGACCGACAGGGCAATTCACCCCTCCACTTT	CASGLDRQGNSPLHF
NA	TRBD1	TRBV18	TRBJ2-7	TGTGCCAGCTCACGGGACAGGGTGGAGGAGCAGTACTTC	CASSRDRVEEQYF
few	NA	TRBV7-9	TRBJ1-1	TGTGCCAGCAGCCGCGGACAGCAATTTGAAGCTTTCTTT	CASSRGQQFEAFF
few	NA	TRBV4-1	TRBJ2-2	TGCGCCAGCAGCCAAGTTCTGGGCTACACCGGGGAGCTGTTTTTT	CASSQVLGYTGELFF
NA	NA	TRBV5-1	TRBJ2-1	TGCGCCAGCAATCGCGGGCGATCTTACAATGAGCAGTTCTTC	CASNRGRSYNEQFF
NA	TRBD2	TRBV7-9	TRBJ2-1	TGTGCCAGCAGCCCCCCGACTAGCGGGATGAGCAATGAGCAGTTCTTC	CASSPPTSGMSNEQFF
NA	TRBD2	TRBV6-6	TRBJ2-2	TGTGCCACTGGAGCCGGGACTAGCGGGAAGAGGGGGGAGCTGTTTTTT	CATGAGTSGKRGELFF
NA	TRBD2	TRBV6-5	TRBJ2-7	TGTGCCACCACCAAATTAGCGGGAGGTATTTACGAGCAGTACTTC	CATTKLAGGIYEQYF
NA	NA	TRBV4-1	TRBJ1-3	TGCGCCAGCAGCCCGGGGGTTAGGGAACCTGTCGGAAACACCATATATTTC	CASSPGVREPVGNTIYF
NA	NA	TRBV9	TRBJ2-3	TGTGCCAGCAGCCCGGACTCGAATACGCAGTATTTT	CASSPDSNTQYF
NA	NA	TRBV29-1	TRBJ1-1	TGCAGCGTTGAGCGTGGTGGGAACACTGAAGCTTTCTTT	CSVERGGNTEAFF
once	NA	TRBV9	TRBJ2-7	TGTGCCAGCAGCGCGCACAGCTCCTACGAGCAGTACTTC	CASSAHSSYEQYF
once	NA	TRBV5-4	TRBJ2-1	TGTGCCAGCAGCCCTACGGGTCCTTACAATGAGCAGTTCTTC	CASSPTGPYNEQFF
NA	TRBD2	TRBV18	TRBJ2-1	TGTGCCAGCTCATCAATAGCGGGAGGGGACAATGAGCAGTTCTTC	CASSSIAGGDNEQFF
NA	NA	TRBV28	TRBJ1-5	TGTGCCAGCGAAGTGGGCCTGGCCGGGATCAATCAGCCCCAGCATTTT	CASEVGLAGINQPQHF
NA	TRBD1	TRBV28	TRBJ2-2	TGTGCCAGCAGCCTATCGACAGGGGGGACCGGGGAGCTGTTTTTT	CASSLSTGGTGELFF